This T cell receptor (beta chain) was sequenced during a study of radiotherapy plus CTLA-4 blockade in lung cancer. As for the study in general: Objective response rate was about 19%; disease control rate, around 33%.

There are 15 residues in the CDR3. Germline CDR1 SGHNT, CDR2 YENEEA. The trim removed 8 bases at V and 1 base at J, leaving 8 bases unmatched. Profiling relied on immunoSEQ multiplex PCR, and the TCRdb table lists in-frame clones only, not all of them. The table lists tens of thousands of clones, roughly 79% of them singletons. In regard to this clone: Antigen: not known.

Study-wide findings and caveats: Alongside interferon-beta, early blood T cell clone dynamics were reportedly the best predictor of response. Radiotherapy was combined with ipilimumab, and tumor-derived TCR clones then expanded in blood.

This sequence was found in a human donor with non-small cell lung cancer who had a partial response to radiotherapy plus ipilimumab. Some clones in this sample may be carry-over from other donors' samples. V is TRBV11-3 and J is TRBJ2-5; 9 nucleotides line up with TRBD2. The input for sequencing was peripheral blood, taken from a patient treated with radiotherapy plus ipilimumab. In DNA, the CDR3 is TGTGCCAGCGTCCCCGGGACTAGCCCCCAAGAGACCCAGTACTTC. Translating gives CASVPGTSPQETQYF.